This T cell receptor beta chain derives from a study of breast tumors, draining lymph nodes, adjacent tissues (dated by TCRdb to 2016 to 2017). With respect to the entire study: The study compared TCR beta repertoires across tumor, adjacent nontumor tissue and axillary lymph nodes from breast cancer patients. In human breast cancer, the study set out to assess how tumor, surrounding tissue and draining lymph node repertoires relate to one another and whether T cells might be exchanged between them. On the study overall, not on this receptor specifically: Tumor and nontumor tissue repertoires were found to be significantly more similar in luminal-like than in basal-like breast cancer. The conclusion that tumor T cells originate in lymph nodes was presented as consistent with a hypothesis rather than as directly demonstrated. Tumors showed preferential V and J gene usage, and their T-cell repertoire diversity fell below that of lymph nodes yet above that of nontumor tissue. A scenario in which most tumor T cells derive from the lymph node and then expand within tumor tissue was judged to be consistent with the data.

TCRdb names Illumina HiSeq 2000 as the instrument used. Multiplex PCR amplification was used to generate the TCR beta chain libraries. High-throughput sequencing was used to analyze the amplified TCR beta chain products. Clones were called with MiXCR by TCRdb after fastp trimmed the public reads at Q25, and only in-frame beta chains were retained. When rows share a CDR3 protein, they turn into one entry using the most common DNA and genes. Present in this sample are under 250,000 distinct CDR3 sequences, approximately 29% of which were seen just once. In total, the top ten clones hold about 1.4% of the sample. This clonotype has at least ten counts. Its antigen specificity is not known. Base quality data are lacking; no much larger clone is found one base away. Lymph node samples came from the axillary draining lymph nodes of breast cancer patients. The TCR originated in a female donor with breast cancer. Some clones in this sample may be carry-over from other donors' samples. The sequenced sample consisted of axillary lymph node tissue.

The CDR3 protein: CASSLLAGGVNGEQFF. DNA sequence: TGCGCCAGCAGCCTACTAGCGGGAGGGGTAAACGGTGAGCAGTTCTTC. The V and J segments used are TRBV5-1 and TRBJ2-1; 13 of the junction bases match TRBD2. The germline V gene encodes CDR1 SGHRS and CDR2 YFSETQ. Trimming removed 4 bases from V and 9 bases from J; the gene matches leave 10 bases unexplained. From its cysteine to its phenylalanine, the CDR3 spans 16 amino acids. Only CDR3 DNA is held: 48 bases, read in frame from base 1.